These T cell receptor beta chains were read from a single sample in a study of T cell responses to AZD1222 COVID-19 vaccine. Here immunoSEQ multiplex PCR was the method, and the copy in TCRdb shows in-frame clones only, minus some. The repertoire has 150,000 to 180,000 clones, 70% to 90% of them found once; the top ten carry 5% to 6%. The sequencing here drew on peripheral blood, taken on day 0 of MenACWY control vaccination. The receptors shown here come from an adult in good health. CDR3s include the opening cysteine and the closing phenylalanine or tryptophan. The order of the fields is J gene, V gene, CDR3 length, CDR3 protein.

J: TRBJ1-2
V: TRBV7-9
length: 14
CDR3: CASSFRDPASGYTF

J: TRBJ1-5
V: TRBV19
length: 15
CDR3: CASNTDRNSNQPQHF

J: TRBJ1-1
V: TRBV12-3/TRBV12-4
length: 13
CDR3: CASSLAESTEAFF

J: TRBJ1-2
V: TRBV5-4
length: 15
CDR3: CASSFPQGNTEGYTF

J: TRBJ2-7
V: TRBV5-1
length: 16
CDR3: CASSPTGSQEVYEQYF

J: TRBJ1-2
V: TRBV6-5
length: 14
CDR3: CASSYSPANYGYTF

J: TRBJ1-2
V: TRBV5-1
length: 13
CDR3: CASSQETMGFFAF

J: TRBJ1-1
V: TRBV7-9
length: 13
CDR3: CASTFTSTGEAFF

J: TRBJ2-1
V: TRBV5-1
length: 13
CDR3: CASRSQGYNEQFF

J: TRBJ1-4
V: TRBV27
length: 16
CDR3: CASRPTGAGEGEKLFF

J: TRBJ1-2
V: TRBV19
length: 16
CDR3: CASSELPGQGGYGYTF

J: TRBJ2-7
V: TRBV24-1
length: 14
CDR3: CATSAGQGIREQYF

J: TRBJ2-3
V: TRBV28
length: 15
CDR3: CASSLAGVPTDTQYF

J: TRBJ1-2
V: TRBV19
length: 13
CDR3: CASSIRQGDGYTF

J: TRBJ1-2
V: TRBV20-1
length: 11
CDR3: CSARGVRDYTF

J: TRBJ1-1
V: TRBV5-1
length: 15
CDR3: CASSPGDIVSTEAFF

J: TRBJ2-1
V: TRBV4-2
length: 17
CDR3: CASSQDSRTGYYNEQFF

J: TRBJ1-2
V: TRBV14
length: 14
CDR3: CASSPNRGLEGYTF

J: TRBJ2-2
V: TRBV5-1
length: 12
CDR3: CASGLNTGELFF

J: TRBJ2-1
V: TRBV27
length: 14
CDR3: CASRPSGSYNEQFF

J: TRBJ1-5
V: TRBV25-1
length: 16
CDR3: CATSPGTGSPGMAQHF

J: TRBJ1-5
V: TRBV27
length: 17
CDR3: CASSSTPHRDPVGPQHF

J: TRBJ1-6
V: TRBV5-1
length: 17
CDR3: CASSAGTANSYNSPLHF

J: TRBJ2-3
V: TRBV29-1
length: 16
CDR3: CSVDPTSGGPADTQYF

J: TRBJ1-1
V: TRBV7-9
length: 13
CDR3: CASSLQGATEAFF

J: TRBJ1-1
V: TRBV10-1
length: 11
CDR3: CASSGQYEAFF

J: TRBJ2-1
V: TRBV19
length: 16
CDR3: CASSIPTRLNRAEQFF

J: TRBJ1-2
V: TRBV11-2
length: 14
CDR3: CASSLAAGNYGYTF

J: TRBJ2-1
V: TRBV5-1
length: 15
CDR3: CASRRDFSSYNEQFF

J: TRBJ1-3
V: TRBV7-9
length: 14
CDR3: CASSLGGSSDTIYF

J: TRBJ2-3
V: TRBV11-2
length: 16
CDR3: CASSWSEPRRADTQYF

J: TRBJ2-2
V: TRBV13
length: 16
CDR3: CASSFRGLANTGELFF

J: TRBJ2-3
V: TRBV6-5
length: 12
CDR3: CASQGLEDTQYF